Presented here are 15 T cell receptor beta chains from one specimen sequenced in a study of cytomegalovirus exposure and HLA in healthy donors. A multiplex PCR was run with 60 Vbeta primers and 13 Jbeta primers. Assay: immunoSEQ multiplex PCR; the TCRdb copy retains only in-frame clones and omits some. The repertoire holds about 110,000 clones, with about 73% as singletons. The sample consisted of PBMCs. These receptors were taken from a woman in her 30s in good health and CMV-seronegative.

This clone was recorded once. The CDR3 here is CAWTSGTGELFF. CDR3 nucleotides: TGTGCCTGGACCTCGGGAACCGGGGAGCTGTTTTTT. The V call is TRBV30, the J call TRBJ2-2, with a tentative D call TRBD2 (5 bases). Germline-derived CDR1 and CDR2 are GTSNPN and SVGIG (reference sequence). Trimming removed 4 bases at V and 5 bases at J, with 8 bases between. This CDR3 has 12 residues.

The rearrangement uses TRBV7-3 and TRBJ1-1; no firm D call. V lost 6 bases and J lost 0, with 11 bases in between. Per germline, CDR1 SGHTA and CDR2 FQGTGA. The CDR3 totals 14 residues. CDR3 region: CASRSSPVNTEAFF. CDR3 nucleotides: TGTGCCAGCAGGTCCTCCCCCGTGAACACTGAAGCTTTCTTT.

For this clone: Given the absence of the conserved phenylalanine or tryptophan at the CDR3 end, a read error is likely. The CDR3 DNA is TGTGCCAGCAGCCGTGTGACAGGGTCTGGAAACACCATATATGTT. This encodes CASSRVTGSGNTIYV. The chain recombines TRBV11-2 with TRBJ1-3, with 7 bases lining up with TRBD1. Germline trimming cut 5 bases from V and 1 base from J; bases unmatched to any gene: 5. This CDR3 has 15 residues. CDR1 and CDR2 from the germline V gene are SGHAT and FQNNGV.

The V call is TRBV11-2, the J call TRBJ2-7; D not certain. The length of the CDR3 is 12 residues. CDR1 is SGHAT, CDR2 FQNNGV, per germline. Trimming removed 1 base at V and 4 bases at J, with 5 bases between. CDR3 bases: TGTGCCAGCAGCTTAGGTACTTACGAGCAGTACTTC. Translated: CASSLGTYEQYF.

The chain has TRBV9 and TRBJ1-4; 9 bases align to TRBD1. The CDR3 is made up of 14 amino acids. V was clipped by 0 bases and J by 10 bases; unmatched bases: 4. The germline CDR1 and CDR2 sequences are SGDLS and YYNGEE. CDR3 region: CASSVGGQGGKLFF. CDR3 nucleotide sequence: TGTGCCAGCAGCGTAGGGGGACAGGGTGGAAAACTGTTTTTT.

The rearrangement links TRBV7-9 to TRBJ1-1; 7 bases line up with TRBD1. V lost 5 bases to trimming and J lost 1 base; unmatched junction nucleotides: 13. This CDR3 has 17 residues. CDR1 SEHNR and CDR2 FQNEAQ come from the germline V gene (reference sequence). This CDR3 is CASSRSAARGRNTEAFF. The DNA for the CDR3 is TGTGCCAGCAGCCGTTCAGCCGCCAGGGGGAGGAACACTGAAGCTTTCTTT.

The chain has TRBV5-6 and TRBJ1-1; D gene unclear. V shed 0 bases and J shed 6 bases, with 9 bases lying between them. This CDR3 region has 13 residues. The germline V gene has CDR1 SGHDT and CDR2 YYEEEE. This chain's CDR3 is CASSLANSAEAFF. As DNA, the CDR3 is TGTGCCAGCAGCTTGGCTAACTCGGCTGAAGCTTTCTTT.

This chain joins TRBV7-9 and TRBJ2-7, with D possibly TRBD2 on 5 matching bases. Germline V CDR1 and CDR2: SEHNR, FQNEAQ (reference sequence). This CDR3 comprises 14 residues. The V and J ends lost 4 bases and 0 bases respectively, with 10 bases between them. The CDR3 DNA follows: TGTGCCAGCAGCTCCCCCACTAGCTCCTACGAGCAGTACTTC. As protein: CASSSPTSSYEQYF.

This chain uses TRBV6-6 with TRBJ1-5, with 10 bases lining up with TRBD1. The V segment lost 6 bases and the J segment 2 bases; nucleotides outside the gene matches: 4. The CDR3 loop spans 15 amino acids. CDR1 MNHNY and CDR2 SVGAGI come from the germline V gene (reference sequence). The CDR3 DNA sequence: TGTGCCAGCAGGACAGGGACAGGGGGCAATCAGCCCCAGCATTTT. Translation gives CASRTGTGGNQPQHF.

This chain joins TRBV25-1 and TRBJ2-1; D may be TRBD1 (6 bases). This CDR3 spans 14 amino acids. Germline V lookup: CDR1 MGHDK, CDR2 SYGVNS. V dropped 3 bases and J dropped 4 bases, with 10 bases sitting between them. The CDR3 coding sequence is TGTGCCAGCAGTGACCGGACAGAGTACAATGAGCAGTTCTTC. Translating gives CASSDRTEYNEQFF.

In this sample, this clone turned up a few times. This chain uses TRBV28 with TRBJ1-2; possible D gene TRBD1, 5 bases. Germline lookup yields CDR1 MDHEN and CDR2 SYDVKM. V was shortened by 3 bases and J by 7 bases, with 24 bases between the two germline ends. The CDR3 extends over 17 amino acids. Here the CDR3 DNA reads TGTGCCAGCAGTTTTATTAGCTTCGGGACTTACCACCCTGGCTACACCTTC. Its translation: CASSFISFGTYHPGYTF.

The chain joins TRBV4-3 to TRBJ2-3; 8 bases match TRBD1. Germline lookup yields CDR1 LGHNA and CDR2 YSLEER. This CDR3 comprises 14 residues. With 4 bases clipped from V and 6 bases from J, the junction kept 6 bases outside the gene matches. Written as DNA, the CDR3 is TGCGCCAGCAGCCGACGGACAGGGCTGGATACGCAGTATTTT. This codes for CASSRRTGLDTQYF.

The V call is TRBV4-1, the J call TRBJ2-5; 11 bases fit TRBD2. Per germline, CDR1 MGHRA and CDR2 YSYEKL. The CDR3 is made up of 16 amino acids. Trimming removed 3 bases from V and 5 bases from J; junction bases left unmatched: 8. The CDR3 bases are TGCGCCAGCAGCCATTTGGGACTAGCGGAGGGTGAGACCCAGTACTTC. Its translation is CASSHLGLAEGETQYF.

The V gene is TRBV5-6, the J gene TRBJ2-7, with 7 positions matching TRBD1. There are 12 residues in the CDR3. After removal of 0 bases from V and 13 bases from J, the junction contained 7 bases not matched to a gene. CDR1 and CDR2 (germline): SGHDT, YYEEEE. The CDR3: CASSLEGAVSYF. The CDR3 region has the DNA TGTGCCAGCAGCTTGGAGGGGGCAGTCTCCTACTTC.

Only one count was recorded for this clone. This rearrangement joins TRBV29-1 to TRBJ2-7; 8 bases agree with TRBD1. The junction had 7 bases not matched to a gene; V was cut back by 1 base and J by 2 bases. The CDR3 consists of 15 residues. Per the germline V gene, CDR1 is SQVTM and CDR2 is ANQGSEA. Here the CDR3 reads CSVEVWTGTTYEQYF. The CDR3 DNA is TGCAGCGTTGAAGTTTGGACAGGGACCACCTACGAGCAGTACTTC.